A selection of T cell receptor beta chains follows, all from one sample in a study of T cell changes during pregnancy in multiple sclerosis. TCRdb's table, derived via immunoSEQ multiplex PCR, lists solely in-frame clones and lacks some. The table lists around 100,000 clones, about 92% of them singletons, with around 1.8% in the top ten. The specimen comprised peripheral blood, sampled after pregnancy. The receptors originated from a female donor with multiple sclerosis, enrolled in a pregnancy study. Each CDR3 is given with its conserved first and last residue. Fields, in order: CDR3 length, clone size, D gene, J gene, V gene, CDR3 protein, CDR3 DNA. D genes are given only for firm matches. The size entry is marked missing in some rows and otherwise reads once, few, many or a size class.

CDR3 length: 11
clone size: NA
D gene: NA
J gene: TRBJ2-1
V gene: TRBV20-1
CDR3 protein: CVTGTHNEQFF
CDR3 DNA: TGCGTCACCGGGACTCACAATGAGCAGTTCTTC

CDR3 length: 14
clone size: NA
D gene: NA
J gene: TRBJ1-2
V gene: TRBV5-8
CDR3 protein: CASSLELTGYGYTF
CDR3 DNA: TGTGCCAGCAGCTTGGAATTGACAGGATATGGCTACACCTTC

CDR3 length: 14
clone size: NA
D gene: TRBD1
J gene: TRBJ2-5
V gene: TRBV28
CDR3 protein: CASSLDRVQETQYF
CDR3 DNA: TGTGCCAGCAGTTTGGACAGGGTCCAAGAGACCCAGTACTTC

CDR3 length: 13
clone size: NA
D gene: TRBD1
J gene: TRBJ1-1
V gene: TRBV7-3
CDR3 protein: CASSNTGGGEAFF
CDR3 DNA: TGTGCCAGCAGCAACACAGGGGGGGGTGAAGCTTTCTTT

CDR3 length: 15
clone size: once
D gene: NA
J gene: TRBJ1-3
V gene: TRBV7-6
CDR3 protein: CASSLGRVSGNTIYF
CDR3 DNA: TGTGCCAGCAGCTTAGGCAGGGTCTCTGGAAACACCATATATTTT

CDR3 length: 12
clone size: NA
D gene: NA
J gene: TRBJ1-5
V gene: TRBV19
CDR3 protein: CASSRWNQPQHF
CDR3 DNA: TGTGCCAGTAGTCGGTGGAATCAGCCCCAGCATTTT

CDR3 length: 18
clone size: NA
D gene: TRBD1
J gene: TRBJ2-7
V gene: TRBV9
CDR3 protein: CASSVGTLTYRGGGEQYF
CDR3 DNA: TGTGCCAGCAGCGTAGGGACCCTTACTTACAGGGGCGGAGGTGAGCAGTACTTC

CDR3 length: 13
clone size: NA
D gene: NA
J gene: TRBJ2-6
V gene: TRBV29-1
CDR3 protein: CSVGTSGANVLTF
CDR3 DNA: TGCAGCGTTGGGACATCTGGGGCCAACGTCCTGACTTTC

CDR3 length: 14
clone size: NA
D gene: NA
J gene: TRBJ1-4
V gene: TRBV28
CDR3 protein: CASSRTVNGEKLFF
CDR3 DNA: TGTGCCAGCAGTAGGACAGTAAATGGCGAAAAACTGTTTTTT

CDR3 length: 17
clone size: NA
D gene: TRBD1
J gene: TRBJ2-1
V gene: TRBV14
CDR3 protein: CASSPNSGTGNYNEQFF
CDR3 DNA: TGTGCCAGCAGCCCTAATTCCGGGACAGGGAACTACAATGAGCAGTTCTTC

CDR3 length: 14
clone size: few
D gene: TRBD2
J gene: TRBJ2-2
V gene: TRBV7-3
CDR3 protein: CASRITSGTGELFF
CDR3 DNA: TGTGCCAGCAGGATAACTAGCGGGACCGGGGAGCTGTTTTTT

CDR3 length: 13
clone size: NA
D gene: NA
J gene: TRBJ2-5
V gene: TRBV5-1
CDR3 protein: CASSLGGQETQYF
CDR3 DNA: TGCGCCAGCAGCTTGGGAGGGCAAGAGACCCAGTACTTC

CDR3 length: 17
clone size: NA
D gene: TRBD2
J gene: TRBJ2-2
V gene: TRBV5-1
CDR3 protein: CASSFIIAGGPQGELFF
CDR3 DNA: TGCGCCAGCAGCTTTATAATCGCGGGGGGGCCGCAGGGGGAGCTGTTTTTT

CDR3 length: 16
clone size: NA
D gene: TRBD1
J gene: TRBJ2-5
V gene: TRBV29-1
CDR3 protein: CTPLGQGAQGGETQYF
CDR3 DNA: TGCACCCCCTTGGGACAGGGGGCGCAAGGAGGGGAGACCCAGTACTTC

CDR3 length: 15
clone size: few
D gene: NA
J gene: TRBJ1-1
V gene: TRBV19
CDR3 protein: CASSIASGLVLEAFF
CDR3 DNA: TGTGCCAGTAGTATAGCGTCAGGTTTAGTCCTTGAAGCTTTCTTT

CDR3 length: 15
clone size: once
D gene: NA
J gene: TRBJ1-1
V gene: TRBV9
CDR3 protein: CASSVEGGRGTEAFF
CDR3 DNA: TGTGCCAGCAGCGTAGAAGGGGGACGGGGCACTGAAGCTTTCTTT

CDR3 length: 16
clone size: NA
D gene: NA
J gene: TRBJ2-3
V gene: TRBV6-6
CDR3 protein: CASSYSGGGPADTQYF
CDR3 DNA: TGTGCCAGCAGTTACTCAGGGGGGGGGCCCGCAGATACGCAGTATTTT

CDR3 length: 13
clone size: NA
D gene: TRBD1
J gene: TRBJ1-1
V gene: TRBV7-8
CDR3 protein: CASTGQGETEAFF
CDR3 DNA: TGTGCCAGCACCGGACAGGGGGAAACTGAAGCTTTCTTT

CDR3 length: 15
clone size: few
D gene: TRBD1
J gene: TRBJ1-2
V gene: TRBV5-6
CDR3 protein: CASSYTDRVNSGYTF
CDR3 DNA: TGTGCCAGCAGCTACACCGACAGGGTTAACTCTGGCTACACCTTC

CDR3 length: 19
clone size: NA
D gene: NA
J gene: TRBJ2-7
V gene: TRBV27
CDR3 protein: CASSLSGWSGGVFAYEQYF
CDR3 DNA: TGTGCCAGCAGTTTATCGGGTTGGTCAGGTGGCGTTTTCGCCTACGAGCAGTACTTC

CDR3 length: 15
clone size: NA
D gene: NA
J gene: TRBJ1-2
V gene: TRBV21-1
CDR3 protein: CASSKEARVGYGYTF
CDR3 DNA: TGTGCCAGCAGCAAAGAGGCCAGGGTGGGCTATGGCTACACCTTC

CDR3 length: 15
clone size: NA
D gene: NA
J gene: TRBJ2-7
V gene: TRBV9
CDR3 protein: CASSAYQLSGGEQYF
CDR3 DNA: TGTGCCAGCAGCGCTTACCAACTAAGTGGTGGCGAGCAGTACTTC

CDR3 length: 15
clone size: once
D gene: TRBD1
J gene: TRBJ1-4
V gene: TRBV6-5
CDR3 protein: CASSPGQVISEKLFF
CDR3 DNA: TGTGCCAGCAGTCCCGGACAGGTGATCAGTGAAAAACTGTTTTTT

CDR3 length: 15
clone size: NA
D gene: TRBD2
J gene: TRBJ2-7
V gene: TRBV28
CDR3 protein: CASSVRAGGGYEQYF
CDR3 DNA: TGTGCCAGCAGTGTGCGCGCGGGAGGCGGCTACGAGCAGTACTTC

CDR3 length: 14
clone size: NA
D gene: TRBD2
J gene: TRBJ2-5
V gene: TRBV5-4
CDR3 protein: CASSFSAGEETQYF
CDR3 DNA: TGTGCCAGCAGCTTTTCAGCGGGGGAAGAGACCCAGTACTTC

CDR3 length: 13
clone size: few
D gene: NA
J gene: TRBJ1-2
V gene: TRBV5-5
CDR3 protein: CASSLEGNYGYTF
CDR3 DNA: TGTGCCAGCAGCTTGGAGGGGAACTATGGCTACACCTTC

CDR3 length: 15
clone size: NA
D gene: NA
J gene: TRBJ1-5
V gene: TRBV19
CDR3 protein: CASRAGLTLNQPQHF
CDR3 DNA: TGTGCCAGTAGGGCAGGGTTAACGCTCAATCAGCCCCAGCATTTT

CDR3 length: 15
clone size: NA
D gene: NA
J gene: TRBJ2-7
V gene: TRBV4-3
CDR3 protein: CASSQGRGVQYEQYF
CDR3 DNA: TGCGCCAGCAGCCAAGGGAGGGGTGTCCAGTACGAGCAGTACTTC

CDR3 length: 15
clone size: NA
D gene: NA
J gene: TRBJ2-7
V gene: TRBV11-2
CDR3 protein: CASSFYDGGPNEQYF
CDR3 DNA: TGTGCCAGCAGCTTTTATGACGGAGGGCCAAACGAGCAGTACTTC

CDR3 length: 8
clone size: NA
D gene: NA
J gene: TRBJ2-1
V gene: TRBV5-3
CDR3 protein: CARREQFF
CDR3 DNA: TGTGCCCGGAGGGAGCAGTTCTTC

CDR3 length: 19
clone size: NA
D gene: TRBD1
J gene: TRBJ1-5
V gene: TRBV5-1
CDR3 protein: CASSLGPVIRQGRNQPQHF
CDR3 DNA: TGCGCCAGCAGCTTGGGCCCCGTAATTAGACAGGGTCGGAATCAGCCCCAGCATTTT

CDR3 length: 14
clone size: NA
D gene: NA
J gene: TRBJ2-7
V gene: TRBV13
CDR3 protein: CASSLSQGNYEQYF
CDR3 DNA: TGTGCCAGCAGCTTAAGCCAGGGTAACTACGAGCAGTACTTC

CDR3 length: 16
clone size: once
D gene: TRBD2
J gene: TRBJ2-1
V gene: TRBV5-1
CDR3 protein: CASQKGTSGSYNEQFF
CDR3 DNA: TGCGCCAGTCAAAAAGGGACTAGCGGGTCCTACAATGAGCAGTTCTTC

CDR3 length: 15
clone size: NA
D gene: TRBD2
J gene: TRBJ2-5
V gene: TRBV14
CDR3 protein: CASSHVAGVGETQYF
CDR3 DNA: TGTGCCAGCAGCCACGTAGCGGGAGTAGGGGAGACCCAGTACTTC

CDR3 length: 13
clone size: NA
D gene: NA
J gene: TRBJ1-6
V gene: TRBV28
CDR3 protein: CASSGREYSPLHF
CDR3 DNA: TGTGCCAGCAGTGGCAGGGAATATTCACCCCTCCACTTT

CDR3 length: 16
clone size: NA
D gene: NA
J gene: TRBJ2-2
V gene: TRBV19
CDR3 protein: CASSIGQSKHTGELFF
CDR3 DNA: TGTGCCAGTAGTATAGGACAGAGTAAGCACACCGGGGAGCTGTTTTTT

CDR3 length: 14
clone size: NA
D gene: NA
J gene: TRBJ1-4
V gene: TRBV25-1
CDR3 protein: CASTSFYPLEKLFF
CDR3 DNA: TGTGCCAGCACGTCTTTTTACCCACTTGAAAAACTGTTTTTT

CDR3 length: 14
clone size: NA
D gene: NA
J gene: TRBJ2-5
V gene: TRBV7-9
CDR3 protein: CASRLGGRQETQYF
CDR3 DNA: TGTGCCAGCAGACTGGGAGGACGGCAAGAGACCCAGTACTTC

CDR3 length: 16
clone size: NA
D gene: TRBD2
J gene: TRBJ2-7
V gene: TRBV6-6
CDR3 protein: CASSGTSGRASYEQYF
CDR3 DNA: TGTGCCAGCAGTGGGACTAGCGGGAGGGCCTCCTACGAGCAGTACTTC

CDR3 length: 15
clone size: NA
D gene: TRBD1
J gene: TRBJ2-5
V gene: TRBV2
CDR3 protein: CASSGRTGHQETQYF
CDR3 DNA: TGTGCCAGCAGTGGTCGGACAGGCCACCAAGAGACCCAGTACTTC

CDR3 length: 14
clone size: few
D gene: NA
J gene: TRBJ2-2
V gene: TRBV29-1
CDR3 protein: CSVELESSTGELFF
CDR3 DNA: TGCAGCGTTGAATTGGAGAGTTCCACCGGGGAGCTGTTTTTT

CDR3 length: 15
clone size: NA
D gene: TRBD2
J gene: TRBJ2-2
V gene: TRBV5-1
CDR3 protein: CASSWGGTNTGELFF
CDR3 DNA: TGCGCCAGCAGTTGGGGGGGTACGAACACCGGGGAGCTGTTTTTT

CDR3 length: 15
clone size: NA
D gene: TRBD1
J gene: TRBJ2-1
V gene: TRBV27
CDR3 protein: CASSRRQGYYNEQFF
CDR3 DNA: TGTGCCAGCAGTAGACGACAGGGATACTACAATGAGCAGTTCTTC

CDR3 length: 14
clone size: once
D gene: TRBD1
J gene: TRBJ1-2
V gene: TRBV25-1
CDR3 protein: CASSELGTGGGYTF
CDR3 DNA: TGTGCCAGCAGTGAGTTGGGGACAGGGGGCGGCTACACCTTC

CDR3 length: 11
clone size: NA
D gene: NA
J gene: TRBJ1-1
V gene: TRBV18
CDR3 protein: CASSLNGEAFF
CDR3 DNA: TGTGCCAGCTCACTTAACGGGGAAGCTTTCTTT

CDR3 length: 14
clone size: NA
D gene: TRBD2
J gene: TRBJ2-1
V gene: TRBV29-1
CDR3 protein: CSVATSEAYNEQFF
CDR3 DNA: TGCAGCGTCGCCACTAGCGAGGCCTACAATGAGCAGTTCTTC

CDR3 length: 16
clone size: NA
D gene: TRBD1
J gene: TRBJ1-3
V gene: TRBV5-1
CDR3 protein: CASSFGTARSGNTIYF
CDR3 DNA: TGCGCCAGCAGCTTTGGGACAGCTCGCTCTGGAAACACCATATATTTT

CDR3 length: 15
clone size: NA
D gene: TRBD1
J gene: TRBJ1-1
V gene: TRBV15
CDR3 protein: CATSRDGGTGPEAFF
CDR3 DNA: TGTGCCACCAGCAGAGACGGAGGGACAGGGCCTGAAGCTTTCTTT

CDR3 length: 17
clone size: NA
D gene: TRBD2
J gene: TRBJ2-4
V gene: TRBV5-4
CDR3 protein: CASSLASGGDRGNIQYF
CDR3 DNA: TGTGCCAGCAGCTTGGCTAGCGGGGGGGATAGGGGAAACATTCAGTACTTC

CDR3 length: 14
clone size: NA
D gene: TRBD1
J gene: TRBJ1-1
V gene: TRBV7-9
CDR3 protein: CASSTGTANTEAFF
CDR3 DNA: TGTGCCAGCAGCACAGGGACAGCGAACACTGAAGCTTTCTTT

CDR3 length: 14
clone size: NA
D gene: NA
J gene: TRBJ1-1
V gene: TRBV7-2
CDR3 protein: CASSLSPGNTEAFF
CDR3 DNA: TGTGCCAGCAGCTTATCACCGGGGAACACTGAAGCTTTCTTT

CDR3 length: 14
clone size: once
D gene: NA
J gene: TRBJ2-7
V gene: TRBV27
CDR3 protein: CASSLWGGSYEQYF
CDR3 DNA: TGTGCCAGCAGTTTATGGGGCGGTTCCTACGAGCAGTACTTC

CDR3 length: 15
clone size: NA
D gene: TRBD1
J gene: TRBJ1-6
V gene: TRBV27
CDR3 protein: CASRILTGVNSPLHF
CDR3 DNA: TGTGCCAGCAGGATACTGACAGGGGTTAATTCACCCCTCCACTTT